These T cell receptor beta chains were read from a single sample in a study of blood T cells in healthy people across ages. TCRdb reprocessed the 5' RACE reads with MiXCR, giving one entry per CDR3 protein. The data show around 670,000 distinct CDR3 sequences, roughly 31% seen once. Material: blood. Every receptor here comes from a woman at least 80 years old in good health. Each CDR3 is given with its conserved first and last residue. Each record gives: clone size, D gene, J gene, V gene, CDR3 protein, CDR3 DNA. The D gene is left open where the match is weak. A row's size may be missing; if present it is once, few, many or a size class.

- TRBD2 TRBJ2-1 TRBV4-2 CAGRQVSGGPNEQFF TGTGCCGGCAGGCAAGTTAGCGGGGGTCCGAATGAGCAGTTCTTC
- TRBD2 TRBJ2-1 TRBV7-9 CACSGTSEGNEQFF TGCGCCTGCAGTGGGACTAGCGAGGGCAATGAGCAGTTCTTC
few TRBD1 TRBJ1-5 TRBV27 CASRKAGGRNQPQHF TGTGCCAGCAGAAAGGCAGGGGGCCGGAATCAGCCCCAGCATTTT
many - TRBJ2-2 TRBV25-1 CASSESRANTGELFF TGTGCCAGCAGTGAATCGAGGGCGAACACCGGGGAGCTGTTTTTT
- - TRBJ1-1 TRBV7-9 CASSLSGGANTEAFF TGTGCCAGCAGCTTAAGCGGCGGAGCGAACACTGAAGCTTTCTTT
few - TRBJ1-1 TRBV6-5 CASSQTHTEAFF TGTGCCAGCAGTCAGACCCACACTGAAGCTTTCTTT
many - TRBJ1-1 TRBV29-1 CSVGEYEAFF TGCAGCGTTGGGGAATACGAAGCTTTCTTT
- TRBD2 TRBJ2-7 TRBV6-5 CASSGSSGSYEQYF TGTGCCAGCAGTGGGTCTAGCGGCTCCTACGAGCAGTACTTC
many - TRBJ2-5 TRBV10-3 CAIQRGKQETQYF TGTGCCATCCAAAGGGGGAAACAAGAGACCCAGTACTTC
many - TRBJ2-3 TRBV7-9 CASSGYIGMDVTDTQYF TGTGCCAGCAGCGGCTACATCGGAATGGACGTCACAGATACGCAGTATTTT
- - TRBJ1-5 TRBV7-9 CASSQSVQGRGQPQHF TGTGCCAGCAGTCAGTCGGTGCAGGGCCGGGGTCAGCCCCAGCATTTT
many - TRBJ1-1 TRBV10-3 CAISDNVGFSMNTEAFF TGTGCCATCAGTGACAATGTCGGGTTCTCTATGAACACTGAAGCTTTCTTT
few - TRBJ1-1 TRBV5-1 CASSLGRGALPMNTEAFF TGCGCCAGCAGCCTGGGACGCGGGGCGCTCCCTATGAACACTGAAGCTTTCTTT
many - TRBJ2-5 TRBV7-2 CASSIPGQPKETQYF TGTGCCAGCAGCATCCCAGGACAGCCGAAAGAGACCCAGTACTTC
many - TRBJ2-1 TRBV12-3/TRBV12-4 CASSRDLPDNEQFF TGTGCCAGCAGCCGGGACCTCCCTGACAATGAGCAGTTCTTC
many - TRBJ2-1 TRBV25-1 CASSELSVGGVSYNEQFF TGTGCCAGCAGTGAATTATCGGTGGGGGGAGTCTCCTACAATGAGCAGTTCTTC
- - TRBJ2-2 TRBV25-1 CASSEFTRASGELFF TGTGCCAGCAGTGAATTCACTAGAGCATCCGGGGAGCTGTTTTTT
many - TRBJ2-4 TRBV5-1 CASRVGSSLVKNIQYF TGCGCCAGCAGGGTGGGGTCGTCCCTAGTCAAAAACATTCAGTACTTC
many - TRBJ2-3 TRBV5-5 CASSLVARTDTQYF TGTGCCAGCAGCTTGGTCGCCCGCACAGATACGCAGTATTTT
- - TRBJ1-6 TRBV12-3/TRBV12-4 CASSPTGTLHF TGTGCCAGCAGTCCCACTGGTACCCTCCACTTT
few TRBD1 TRBJ1-2 TRBV7-9 CASSSSLTGVYGYTF TGTGCCAGCAGCTCTAGCCTGACAGGGGTCTATGGCTACACCTTC
once TRBD2 TRBJ2-2 TRBV20-1 CSAIPLRLAGLTGERFF TGCAGTGCTATTCCTCTCCGACTAGCGGGTTTGACCGGGGAGCGGTTTTTT
- - TRBJ2-7 TRBV11-2 CASSLQGPPYEQYF TGTGCCAGCAGCTTACAGGGACCTCCCTACGAGCAGTACTTC
many - TRBJ2-1 TRBV6-2/TRBV6-3 CASSYSVLGYNEQFF TGTGCCAGCAGTTACTCAGTATTGGGGTACAATGAGCAGTTCTTC
- - TRBJ2-3 TRBV5-1 CASSFGAAGTDTQYF TGCGCCAGCAGCTTCGGAGCGGCAGGAACAGATACGCAGTATTTT
few TRBD1 TRBJ1-6 TRBV7-9 CASSFTGGTYNSPLHF TGTGCCAGCAGCTTCACAGGGGGCACCTATAATTCACCCCTCCACTTT
once - TRBJ1-1 TRBV20-1 CSARSTRYTGSAFF TGCAGTGCCCGGTCGACCCGTTATACAGGGTCGGCTTTCTTT